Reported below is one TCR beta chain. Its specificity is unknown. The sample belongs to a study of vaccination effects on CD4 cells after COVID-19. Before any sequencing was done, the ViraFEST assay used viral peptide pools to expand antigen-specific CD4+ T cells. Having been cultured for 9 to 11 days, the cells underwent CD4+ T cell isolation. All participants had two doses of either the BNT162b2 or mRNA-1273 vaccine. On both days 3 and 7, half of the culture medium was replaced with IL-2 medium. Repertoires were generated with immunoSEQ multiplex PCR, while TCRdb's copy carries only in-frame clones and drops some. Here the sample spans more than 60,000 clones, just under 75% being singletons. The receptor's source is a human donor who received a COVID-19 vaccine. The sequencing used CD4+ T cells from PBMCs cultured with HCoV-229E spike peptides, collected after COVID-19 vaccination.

Here the CDR3 reads CASSTGTSTDTQYF. The CDR3 DNA reads TGTGCCAGCAGTACGGGGACTAGCACAGATACGCAGTATTTT. The chain links TRBV2 to TRBJ2-3; a possible D gene is TRBD2 (6 bases). Germline V gene lookup returns CDR1 SNHLY and CDR2 FYNNEI. V gave up 5 bases and J gave up 0 bases, with 9 bases separating them. The length of the CDR3 is 14 residues.